The 7 T cell receptor beta chains below were found in one sample sequenced in a study of Ad26.COV2.S vaccination and SARS-CoV-2 variants. This sample's treatment: around 19 received Ad26.COV2.S at low or high dose, single or two shots; several received placebo; per-sample allocation not given. The samples were gathered on day 63 after the first injection of vaccine or placebo. This table comes from immunoSEQ multiplex PCR, and its TCRdb copy is limited to in-frame clones, with some not included. The sample contains 350,000 to 500,000 clones, nearly 90% of which appear only once. Sequencing was performed on peripheral blood, taken in a trial of Ad26.COV2.S vaccine versus placebo. These receptors were taken from a person aged 18-60 years who received the Ad26.COV2.S COVID-19 vaccine or a placebo.

V usage is TRBV12-3 or TRBV12-4 and J usage is TRBJ1-1; D call uncertain. The CDR3 consists of 12 residues. The V end lost 4 bases, the J end lost 5 bases, and 8 bases lay between the germline ends. This CDR3 is CASSSTETEAFF. The CDR3 bases are TGTGCCAGCAGTTCCACAGAAACTGAAGCTTTCTTT.

J is TRBJ1-2 and V is TRBV7-2; unclear D gene. The CDR3 extends over 16 amino acids. The V end lost 1 base, the J end lost 3 bases, and 15 bases lay between the germline ends. The germline V gene encodes CDR1 SGHTA and CDR2 FQGNSA. As DNA, the CDR3 is TGTGCCAGCAGCTTAGTAGGAGACACGACTTACTATGGCTACACCTTC. It encodes CASSLVGDTTYYGYTF.

The chain recombines TRBV2 with TRBJ1-2; D not resolved. Germline assignment: CDR1 SNHLY and CDR2 FYNNEI. V was cut by 7 bases and J by 3 bases, with 12 bases left in between. This CDR3 is 13 amino acids long. Written as DNA, the CDR3 is TGTGCCAGCATCGGTCAGGATTACTATGGCTACACCTTC. This translates into CASIGQDYYGYTF. Combining the CDR3 with reference TRBV2 and TRBJ1-2 gives the whole variable domain EPEVTQTPSHQVTQMGQEVILRCVPISNHLYFYWYRQILGQKVEFLVSFYNNEISEKSEIFDDQFSVERPDGSNFTLKIRSTKLEDSAMYFCASIGQDYYGYTFGSGTRLTVV.

The rearrangement links TRBV3-1 (or the pseudogene TRBV3-2) to TRBJ1-1, with D possibly TRBD1 on 6 matching bases. CDR3 length equals 13 residues. V was trimmed by 5 bases and J by 3 bases, leaving 10 bases between them. CDR1 is LGHDT and CDR2 is YNNKEL in the germline V gene (reference sequence). The CDR3 DNA is TGTGCCAGCAGCTTAGAGGGGGACACTGAAGCTTTCTTT. Translated: CASSLEGDTEAFF.

The rearrangement links TRBV10-1 to TRBJ1-1; D not resolved. With 8 bases removed from V and 0 bases from J, the gap between germline ends came to 10 bases. This CDR3 is built from 13 residues. Germline lookup yields CDR1 WNHNN and CDR2 SYGVQD (reference sequence). DNA of the CDR3: TGCGCCAGCGGACGGAAGCTGAACACTGAAGCTTTCTTT. It specifies CASGRKLNTEAFF.

The chain uses TRBV5-1 and TRBJ2-1; D call uncertain. Trimming cost V 0 bases and J 3 bases, with 7 bases left between them. CDR1 is SGHRS and CDR2 is YFSETQ in the germline V gene. The CDR3 totals 14 residues. The CDR3 sequence: CASSLGEYYNEQFF. As DNA, the CDR3 is TGCGCCAGCAGCTTGGGCGAGTACTACAATGAGCAGTTCTTC. The full variable domain, completed using reference TRBV5-1 and TRBJ2-1, is KAGVTQTPRYLIKTRGQQVTLSCSPISGHRSVSWYQQTPGQGLQFLFEYFSETQRNKGNFPGRFSGRQFSNSRSEMNVSTLELGDSALYLCASSLGEYYNEQFFGPGTRLTVL.

The gene calls are TRBV18 and TRBJ1-1; no clear D gene. In germline, CDR1 is KGHSH, CDR2 LQKENI. Trimming pared 5 bases from V and 5 bases from J, leaving 6 bases between. This CDR3 contains 11 residues. CDR3 DNA: TGTGCCAGCTCAGTTGGGACTGAAGCTTTCTTT. This translates into CASSVGTEAFF.